This entry concerns a single TCR beta chain. This sample is drawn from a study of blood T cell repertoires in COVID-19. The study assigned cohorts using participant-reported clinical history. V was cut by 0 bases and J by 0 bases, with 8 bases left in between. The CDR3 covers 15 residues. CDR1 is LGHDT, CDR2 YNNKEL, per germline (reference sequence). Produced via immunoSEQ multiplex PCR; TCRdb's table is partial and in-frame only. This table has roughly 400,000 clones, approximately 91% appearing once. The source material was PBMCs or T cells enriched from blood (not recorded which). This sequence was found in a woman aged 40 to 50 who had been exposed to COVID-19. The chain carries TRBV3-1 (or the pseudogene TRBV3-2) and TRBJ1-1; tentatively, D is TRBD1 (5 bases). The CDR3 nucleotides are TGTGCCAGCAGCCAAGAGGAGGGGATGAACACTGAAGCTTTCTTT. It translates to CASSQEEGMNTEAFF.